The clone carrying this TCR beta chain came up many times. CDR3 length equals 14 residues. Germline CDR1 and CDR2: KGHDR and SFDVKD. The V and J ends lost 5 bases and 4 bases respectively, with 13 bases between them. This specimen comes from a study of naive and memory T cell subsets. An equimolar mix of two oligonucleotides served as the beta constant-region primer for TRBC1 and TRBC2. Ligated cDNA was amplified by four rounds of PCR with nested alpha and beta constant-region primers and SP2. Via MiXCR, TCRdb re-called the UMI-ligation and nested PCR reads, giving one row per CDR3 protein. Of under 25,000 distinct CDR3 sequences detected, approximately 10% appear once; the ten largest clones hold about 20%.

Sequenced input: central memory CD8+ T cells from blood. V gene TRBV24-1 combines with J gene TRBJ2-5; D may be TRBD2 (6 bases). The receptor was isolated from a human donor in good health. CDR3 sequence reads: CATSGVRDLETQYF. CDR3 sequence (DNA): TGTGCCACCAGTGGAGTCCGGGACTTAGAGACCCAGTACTTC.